A selection of T cell receptor beta chains follows, all from one sample in a study of cytomegalovirus exposure and HLA in healthy donors. The protocol was immunoSEQ multiplex PCR, while the TCRdb copy is restricted to in-frame clones and leaves out a portion. The table has approximately 280,000 clones, roughly 90% seen once. The sample comprised PBMCs. The receptors were sampled from a woman under 30 in good health and CMV-seronegative. Each CDR3 is given without its conserved first and last residue. The size field is filled for only some rows; it gives once, few, many or a size class.

J gene | clone size | V gene | CDR3 protein
TRBJ2-5 | - | TRBV2 | ASSEAGPSGGTQY
TRBJ2-1 | - | TRBV4-2 | ASSQGVILSYNEQF
TRBJ2-3 | - | TRBV6-5 | ASRFPGTDTQY
TRBJ2-2 | - | TRBV6-5 | ASSTVLANTGELF
TRBJ1-2 | few | TRBV5-1 | ASSLATGQGLVGYT
TRBJ2-2 | - | TRBV27 | ASTTGDRTGELF
TRBJ2-1 | - | TRBV2 | ASSKSTLPNNEQF
TRBJ2-7 | - | TRBV6-5 | ASSYSLAGAREQY
TRBJ2-7 | - | TRBV5-4 | ASSLELAGEQY
TRBJ2-7 | - | TRBV13 | ASSLDRGQY
TRBJ1-2 | - | TRBV2 | ATKRLVGPDGYT
TRBJ2-2 | - | TRBV7-3 | ASSRNAGTSLAANTGELF
TRBJ2-5 | - | TRBV7-3 | ASSSGVGVQETQY
TRBJ2-7 | - | TRBV2 | ASLLGQLLTYEQY
TRBJ2-5 | - | TRBV7-6 | ASSSRRGQGLETQY
TRBJ2-1 | - | TRBV5-1 | ASSSTGRGSYNEQF
TRBJ2-1 | - | TRBV6-1 | ASSPLGLAGGQQF
TRBJ2-5 | - | TRBV6-5 | ASSPPGQQETQY
TRBJ1-4 | - | TRBV25-1 | ASSATTATNEKLF
TRBJ2-7 | - | TRBV27 | ASRRDIYEQY
TRBJ2-7 | - | TRBV15 | ATSGGSSLSYEQY
TRBJ1-2 | - | TRBV25-1 | ASRDRSRDGYT
TRBJ2-2 | once | TRBV7-2 | ASSFRVFTGELF
TRBJ2-3 | many | TRBV15 | ATSRAGPAGGASTDTQY
TRBJ1-2 | - | TRBV5-1 | ASSLSQSYGYT
TRBJ2-7 | - | TRBV28 | ASSSITGKSSYEQY
TRBJ1-1 | - | TRBV28 | ASSLTNAAAF
TRBJ2-1 | - | TRBV5-6 | AWGFAGEINEQF
TRBJ1-1 | - | TRBV7-2 | ASSIDGGGTEAF
TRBJ1-4 | - | TRBV7-7 | ASSLPQQGANEKLF
TRBJ2-1 | - | TRBV27 | ASSPRAGRQVYNEQF
TRBJ1-1 | few | TRBV5-1 | ASSLGRGTANTEAF
TRBJ2-3 | - | TRBV18 | ASSPPGHTRGTQY
TRBJ1-1 | - | TRBV6-1 | ASTRNRNTEAF
TRBJ1-4 | - | TRBV10-3 | ATQQAATNEKLF
TRBJ2-2 | - | TRBV5-1 | ASSSGLAGVEYRTGELF
TRBJ2-1 | - | TRBV13 | ASSLAGLQF
TRBJ2-1 | - | TRBV28 | ASSLGGSYNEQF
TRBJ2-3 | - | TRBV27 | ASSSRLSDTQY
TRBJ2-1 | - | TRBV28 | ASSLTGKVGNEQF
TRBJ2-4 | once | TRBV9 | ASRYLPYSIQY
TRBJ2-5 | - | TRBV7-9 | ASSLPGQETQY
TRBJ2-2 | - | TRBV9 | ASSPGANTGELF
TRBJ1-4 | - | TRBV19 | ASSSGTRLLNEKLF
TRBJ1-1 | - | TRBV9 | ASSVQPRGGTEAF
TRBJ2-7 | - | TRBV4-1 | ASSQDPASGVYEQY
TRBJ1-2 | - | TRBV7-8 | ASSVVTRTGGDYGYT
TRBJ2-5 | - | TRBV5-6 | ASSLQGAETQY